Below, 12 T cell receptor beta chains from the same sample are listed, as sequenced in a study of blood T cell repertoires in COVID-19 (TCRdb year 2020). The library was made by the immunoSEQ multiplex PCR assay. What TCRdb holds here is the immuneACCESS table cut down to in-frame rearrangements. Part of the clones is not present; checked against another copy, under half of the missing clones reflect an unresolved V gene, and the others are unexplained. The sample profile shows hundreds of thousands of clones; approximately 90% of them were found once. Together, the top ten hold roughly a tenth of the sample. Specimen: PBMCs or T cells enriched from blood (not recorded which). Receptors were obtained from a woman aged 40 to 50 who had recovered from COVID-19.

The chain joins TRBV27 to TRBJ2-2, with D possibly being TRBD1 (6 bases). The V gene's germline CDR1 is MNHEY and CDR2 SMNVEV (reference sequence). Trimming took off 6 bases at V and 3 bases at J, with 17 bases between the two ends. The CDR3 loop spans 16 amino acids. CDR3 DNA sequence: TGTGCCAGCAGCCATCCCCGGGACATGTACACCGGGGAGCTGTTTTTT. Protein: CASSHPRDMYTGELFF.

This chain joins TRBV7-2 and TRBJ1-4, with a possible D match to TRBD1 (5 bases). This CDR3 is 14 amino acids long. Between the trimmed V and J ends, which lost 6 bases and 17 bases, there was a span of 25 bases. Germline V gene lookup returns CDR1 SGHTA and CDR2 FQGNSA. CDR3 coding DNA: TGTGCCAGCAGTTCCACTTATAACAGGCCCGGCCTTTTTTTT. Protein product: CASSSTYNRPGLFF.

This chain connects TRBV4-1 to TRBJ2-1; the match to TRBD1 covers 7 bases. J lost 6 bases, V lost 0 bases, and 11 bases had no gene match. The CDR3 extends over 17 amino acids. Germline CDR1 is MGHRA and CDR2 is YSYEKL. The CDR3 loop is CASSQDRGQGVSNEQFF. The CDR3 DNA is TGCGCCAGCAGCCAAGATAGGGGGCAGGGAGTAAGCAATGAGCAGTTCTTC.

V gene TRBV29-1 combines with J gene TRBJ1-2; D not resolved. CDR3 length: 13 amino acids. The V end was cut by 8 bases, the J end by 4 bases, with 17 bases between. CDR1 SQVTM and CDR2 ANQGSEA come from the germline V gene. The DNA of the CDR3 is TGCAGCTCGGGAGAGGGAGGTGGCTATGGCTACACCTTC. It yields the protein CSSGEGGGYGYTF.

This chain connects TRBV6-1 to TRBJ1-2; D is possibly TRBD1 (5 bases). Germline V lookup: CDR1 MNHNS, CDR2 SASEGT. This CDR3 has 14 amino acids. V was cut by 1 base and J by 14 bases, with 20 bases left in between. CDR3 nucleotide sequence: TGTGCCAGCAGTGAAGTGGGGGGGGAGGGTATATTAACCTTC. It is translated as CASSEVGGEGILTF.

The rearrangement links TRBV7-2 to TRBJ1-5; D not resolved. The CDR3 totals 13 residues. The V gene's germline CDR1 is SGHTA and CDR2 FQGNSA. V was shortened by 5 bases and J by 7 bases, with 12 bases between the two germline ends. The CDR3 here is CASSQVFQQPQHF. Here the CDR3 DNA reads TGTGCCAGCAGCCAGGTTTTCCAACAGCCCCAGCATTTT.

The chain uses TRBV4-3 and TRBJ2-4, with TRBD2 matching 8 bases. V lost 3 bases to trimming and J lost 6 bases; unmatched junction nucleotides: 10. The CDR3 is 16 residues long. Germline CDR1 reads LGHNA; CDR2 reads YSLEER. CDR3: CASSQGPGLGTNIQYF. CDR3 coding DNA: TGCGCCAGCAGCCAGGGGCCGGGACTAGGGACAAACATTCAGTACTTC.

To note about this clone: The identical CDR3 is also encoded by other nucleotide sequences in the sample. CDR3 loop: CASSLEAGAYNEQFF. CDR3 bases: TGTGCCAGCAGCTTAGAAGCGGGAGCCTACAATGAGCAGTTCTTC. The genes are TRBV7-2 and TRBJ2-1; 8 bases map to TRBD2. Per germline, CDR1 SGHTA and CDR2 FQGNSA. The V segment lost 1 base and the J segment 2 bases; nucleotides outside the gene matches: 1. The length of the CDR3 is 15 residues.

The chain links TRBV27 to TRBJ1-3; D ambiguous. CDR1 is MNHEY, CDR2 SMNVEV, per germline (reference sequence). The CDR3 sequence is 15 residues long. The V and J ends lost 3 bases and 0 bases respectively, with 9 bases between them. CDR3 coding DNA: TGTGCCAGCAGTTTTCGAGGCGGCTCTGGAAACACCATATATTTT. This encodes CASSFRGGSGNTIYF.

The chain uses TRBV30 and TRBJ1-6; D ambiguous. In germline, CDR1 is GTSNPN, CDR2 SVGIG (reference sequence). Trimming took 5 bases from V and 10 from J, leaving 15 bases between them. This CDR3 contains 13 residues. The CDR3 nucleotides read TGTGCCTGGGGGTCGGTGGTCCCCTCACCCCTCCACTTT. Translation: CAWGSVVPSPLHF.

The chain recombines TRBV19 with TRBJ2-2; D call uncertain. This CDR3 region has 14 residues. Germline values: CDR1 LNHDA, CDR2 SQIVND (reference sequence). The V end was cut by 4 bases, the J end by 0 bases, with 6 bases between. The DNA of the CDR3 is TGTGCCAGTAGTAACGGTGCGAACACCGGGGAGCTGTTTTTT. It encodes CASSNGANTGELFF.

The CDR3 coding sequence is TGCGCCAGCAGCCAAGGGGGGACAGGGGGTTTTCGAGAGCAGTACTTC. Translation: CASSQGGTGGFREQYF. The chain uses TRBV4-3 and TRBJ2-7, with 11 bases lining up with TRBD1. Germline CDR1 and CDR2: LGHNA and YSLEER. J lost 7 bases, V lost 1 base, and 9 bases had no gene match. This CDR3 spans 16 amino acids.